This is a list of T cell receptor beta chains from one sample in a study of T-cell reconstitution after alpha-beta-depleted transplantation in children. A single record per CDR3 protein comes from TCRdb applying MiXCR to the PCR reads. The sample records 500,000 to 750,000 distinct CDR3 sequences, roughly 13% being singletons. Specimen: PBMCs, mostly from graft donor cells, collected 360 days after TCRalphabeta/CD19-depleted stem cell transplant. These receptors all stem from a male patient younger than 18 who had a stem cell transplant for acute myeloid leukemia, so the T cells may come from the graft donor. Both conserved end residues are part of each CDR3. The D gene is left open where the match is weak. The size of a clone is reported for some rows only, either as once, few or many, or as a class for expanded clones.

D: NA; size: few; length: 11; J: TRBJ2-2; V: TRBV12-3/TRBV12-4; CDR3: CASTTSGELFF; DNA: TGTGCCAGCACTACTAGCGGGGAGCTGTTTTTT
D: NA; size: many; length: 14; J: TRBJ2-7; V: TRBV3-1; CDR3: CASSQYGAPGEQYF; DNA: TGTGCCAGCAGCCAATATGGGGCTCCGGGGGAGCAGTACTTC
D: NA; size: few; length: 15; J: TRBJ2-7; V: TRBV7-2; CDR3: CASSLVGTASYEQYF; DNA: TGTGCCAGCAGCTTAGTGGGCACCGCCTCCTACGAGCAGTACTTC
D: TRBD1; size: many; length: 15; J: TRBJ2-7; V: TRBV29-1; CDR3: CSVERRRDRAHEQYF; DNA: TGCAGCGTTGAAAGGAGACGGGACAGGGCCCACGAGCAGTACTTC
D: NA; size: few; length: 15; J: TRBJ2-3; V: TRBV24-1; CDR3: CATSEKRIRGDTQYF; DNA: TGTGCCACCAGTGAAAAAAGGATCCGGGGGGATACGCAGTATTTT
D: TRBD1; size: NA; length: 15; J: TRBJ2-1; V: TRBV7-3; CDR3: CASSTTGGARDEQFF; DNA: TGTGCCAGCAGCACGACAGGGGGCGCAAGGGACGAGCAGTTCTTC
D: NA; size: NA; length: 18; J: TRBJ2-7; V: TRBV21-1; CDR3: CASSNVRGLAGVRYEQYF; DNA: TGTGCCAGCAGCAACGTTAGGGGACTAGCGGGAGTTCGCTACGAGCAGTACTTC
D: TRBD1; size: few; length: 14; J: TRBJ2-1; V: TRBV29-1; CDR3: CSVRDRVFHNEQFF; DNA: TGCAGCGTGAGAGACAGGGTATTTCACAATGAGCAGTTCTTC
D: NA; size: NA; length: 16; J: TRBJ2-3; V: TRBV7-9; CDR3: CASSFLTGSMVDTQYF; DNA: TGTGCCAGCAGCTTCTTAACAGGGTCGATGGTTGATACGCAGTATTTT
D: NA; size: many; length: 15; J: TRBJ2-2; V: TRBV5-5; CDR3: CASSFKASNTGELFF; DNA: TGTGCCAGCAGCTTCAAAGCTTCGAACACCGGGGAGCTGTTTTTT
D: NA; size: NA; length: 14; J: TRBJ1-6; V: TRBV18; CDR3: CASSPTGWNSPLHF; DNA: TGTGCCAGCTCACCGACAGGATGGAATTCACCCCTCCACTTT
D: NA; size: NA; length: 14; J: TRBJ1-5; V: TRBV20-1; CDR3: CSARSHVPNQPQHF; DNA: TGCAGTGCTAGATCCCACGTGCCCAATCAGCCCCAGCATTTT
D: NA; size: few; length: 15; J: TRBJ2-7; V: TRBV7-2; CDR3: CASSSSSGSTYEQYF; DNA: TGTGCCAGCAGCTCATCCAGCGGCTCCACCTACGAGCAGTACTTC
D: NA; size: NA; length: 14; J: TRBJ1-1; V: TRBV28; CDR3: CASFRRGQGTEAFF; DNA: TGTGCCAGCTTCAGGAGGGGCCAGGGCACTGAAGCTTTCTTT
D: NA; size: few; length: 16; J: TRBJ2-5; V: TRBV24-1; CDR3: CATSDLLAGGLETQYF; DNA: TGTGCCACCAGTGATTTGCTGGCCGGGGGGCTGGAGACCCAGTACTTC
D: NA; size: NA; length: 17; J: TRBJ1-4; V: TRBV28; CDR3: CASSLLGLGGTNEKLFF; DNA: TGTGCCAGCAGTTTATTAGGTCTAGGGGGGACTAATGAAAAACTGTTTTTT
D: NA; size: few; length: 13; J: TRBJ2-1; V: TRBV28; CDR3: CASSFRLVLEQFF; DNA: TGTGCCAGCAGTTTTCGACTAGTTCTTGAGCAGTTCTTC
D: NA; size: NA; length: 16; J: TRBJ2-2; V: TRBV5-1; CDR3: CASSLGSTANTGELFF; DNA: TGCGCCAGCAGCTTGGGAAGCACAGCGAACACCGGGGAGCTGTTTTTT
D: TRBD2; size: NA; length: 19; J: TRBJ2-5; V: TRBV7-6; CDR3: CASSQLGGSGLATQETQYF; DNA: TGTGCCAGCAGCCAGCTTGGGGGGTCGGGACTAGCGACACAAGAGACCCAGTACTTC
D: TRBD1; size: many; length: 15; J: TRBJ2-1; V: TRBV12-3/TRBV12-4; CDR3: CASRRQGSSYNEQFF; DNA: TGTGCCAGCAGACGACAGGGGAGCTCCTACAATGAGCAGTTCTTC